Sequencing of this TCR beta chain was carried out in a study of vaccination effects on CD4 cells after COVID-19. The germline V and J ends were trimmed by 4 bases and 6 bases, with 6 bases remaining between them. The CDR3 is 12 residues long. CDR1 is MNHEY and CDR2 is SVGAGI in the germline V gene. This clone was seen a handful of times. Its antigen is currently unknown. It was after nine to ten days of culture that CD4+ T cells were isolated. Each participant was given two doses of one vaccine (BNT162b2 or mRNA-1273). Libraries were prepared by immunoSEQ multiplex PCR; TCRdb keeps only in-frame clonotypes and omits some of them. This table holds tens of thousands of clones, 70% to 85% found once.

This sequence was found in a human donor who received a COVID-19 vaccine. The sample here was CD4+ T cells from PBMCs cultured without peptide, taken after COVID-19 vaccination. The chain recombines TRBV6-5 with TRBJ2-2; D not certain. The CDR3 DNA reads as TGTGCCAGCAGTTCCTCCGCCGGGGAGCTGTTTTTT. It translates to CASSSSAGELFF.